Listed below are T cell receptor beta chains from one sample, sequenced in a study of graft-versus-host responses after intestinal transplantation. Measured with immunoSEQ multiplex PCR; TCRdb has only the in-frame clones, and not every one. The repertoire has 9,900 or so clones, more than 25% of them found once; the top ten carry about 6.3%. The material sequenced was alloreactive CD8+ T cells from a mixed lymphocyte reaction culture, taken before intestinal transplant. The receptors were gathered from a human patient who received an intestinal transplant. Each CDR3 is given with its conserved first and last residue. The D gene is left open where the match is weak. Only some rows state a clone size, as once, few, many or a class for expanded clones.

clone size,J gene,V gene,D gene,CDR3 protein,CDR3 DNA
few,TRBJ2-2,TRBV9,TRBD1,CASSAPGQGIAGELFF,TGTGCCAGCAGCGCACCGGGACAGGGTATAGCAGGGGAGCTGTTTTTT
.,TRBJ2-7,TRBV13,TRBD1,CASSSGTGMGEQYF,TGTGCCAGCAGCTCCGGGACAGGGATGGGCGAGCAGTACTTC
medium-sized,TRBJ1-2,TRBV5-6,.,CASSGGAYGYTF,TGTGCCAGCAGCGGGGGCGCTTATGGCTACACCTTC
.,TRBJ1-1,TRBV19,TRBD1,CASSPGDRIPNTEAFF,TGTGCCAGTAGTCCCGGGGACAGGATACCGAACACTGAAGCTTTCTTT
.,TRBJ2-7,TRBV4-1,.,CASSQDSIGDEQYF,TGCGCCAGCAGCCAAGATAGTATAGGGGACGAGCAGTACTTC
.,TRBJ2-7,TRBV4-2,TRBD2,CASSQAGGSYEQYF,TGTGCCAGCAGCCAAGCGGGGGGCTCCTACGAGCAGTACTTC
few,TRBJ2-2,TRBV7-9,.,CASSWGVAGPGELFF,TGTGCCAGCAGCTGGGGGGTCGCTGGGCCCGGGGAGCTGTTTTTT
medium-sized,TRBJ2-2,TRBV4-1,.,CASSQDPPESGTGELFF,TGCGCCAGCAGCCAAGATCCACCCGAAAGCGGCACCGGGGAGCTGTTTTTT
few,TRBJ2-3,TRBV7-9,TRBD1,CASSEPGQGAADTQYF,TGTGCCAGCAGTGAACCGGGACAGGGGGCGGCAGATACGCAGTATTTT
.,TRBJ1-1,TRBV11-2,.,CASSLVSPGERAFF,TGTGCCAGCAGCTTAGTTTCTCCAGGGGAAAGAGCTTTCTTT
few,TRBJ2-7,TRBV6-5,.,CATPRQHSYEQYF,TGTGCCACCCCCCGACAGCACTCCTACGAGCAGTACTTC
.,TRBJ1-2,TRBV5-1,.,CASRHRKNYGYTF,TGCGCCAGCAGACACAGGAAAAACTATGGCTACACCTTC
few,TRBJ2-2,TRBV6-1,.,CASSEFQMNTGELFF,TGTGCCAGCAGTGAGTTCCAGATGAACACCGGGGAGCTGTTTTTT
.,TRBJ2-3,TRBV27,TRBD1,CASSDPLTGATDTQYF,TGTGCCAGCAGTGACCCGTTGACAGGGGCCACAGATACGCAGTATTTT
few,TRBJ2-5,TRBV7-9,.,CASSPDRGETQYF,TGTGCCAGCAGCCCAGATAGGGGAGAGACCCAGTACTTC
.,TRBJ2-3,TRBV27,.,CASSPVGPVGWLYF,TGTGCCAGCAGCCCAGTAGGCCCCGTGGGCTGGCTGTATTTT
.,TRBJ1-4,TRBV7-6,.,CASSFMSGGEKLFF,TGTGCCAGCAGCTTTATGTCAGGTGGTGAAAAACTGTTTTTT
.,TRBJ1-3,TRBV15,.,CATSAGPGNTIYF,TGTGCCACCAGCGCGGGGCCTGGAAACACCATATATTTT
.,TRBJ2-7,TRBV4-2,TRBD1,CASSQTWTGEDLEQYF,TGTGCCAGCAGCCAGACATGGACAGGGGAGGACCTCGAGCAGTACTTC
medium-sized,TRBJ1-2,TRBV25-1,TRBD1,CASSPDRAYGYTF,TGTGCCAGCAGTCCCGACAGGGCCTATGGCTACACCTTC
few,TRBJ2-7,TRBV6-6,TRBD1,CASSWGQGYEQYF,TGTGCCAGCAGCTGGGGACAGGGGTACGAGCAGTACTTC
few,TRBJ1-3,TRBV7-8,.,CASSGESGNTIYF,TGTGCCAGCAGCGGGGAGTCTGGAAACACCATATATTTT
.,TRBJ1-6,TRBV21-1,.,CASSKEGGRSGTFNSPLHF,TGTGCCAGCAGCAAAGAGGGAGGGAGGAGCGGAACGTTTAATTCACCCCTCCACTTT
few,TRBJ1-4,TRBV7-6,TRBD1,CASSPGGAGGSEKLFF,TGTGCCAGCAGCCCGGGGGGTGCAGGGGGCTCGGAAAAACTGTTTTTT
.,TRBJ1-1,TRBV11-2,.,CASSLHQGSEAFF,TGTGCCAGCAGCTTGCACCAGGGATCCGAAGCTTTCTTT
medium-sized,TRBJ1-1,TRBV19,.,CASSTGVVIEAFF,TGTGCCAGTAGTACGGGGGTAGTAATTGAAGCTTTCTTT
.,TRBJ2-1,TRBV4-1,TRBD1,CASSQDGTDYNEQFF,TGCGCCAGCAGCCAAGATGGGACAGACTACAATGAGCAGTTCTTC
once,TRBJ2-1,TRBV7-9,TRBD2,CASSPPASGHEQFF,TGTGCCAGCAGCCCCCCGGCTAGCGGGCATGAGCAGTTCTTC
few,TRBJ2-7,TRBV27,.,CASRRTDGVFEQYF,TGTGCCAGCAGACGCACGGACGGGGTCTTTGAGCAGTACTTC
.,TRBJ2-2,TRBV5-1,TRBD1,CASSFYRGLGGGELFF,TGCGCCAGCAGCTTTTACAGGGGCCTAGGCGGCGGGGAGCTGTTTTTT
.,TRBJ1-2,TRBV7-9,.,CASSSPGVSDYGYTF,TGTGCCAGCAGCTCCCCAGGGGTTTCTGACTATGGCTACACCTTC
few,TRBJ2-5,TRBV29-1,.,CSVVLAPETQYF,TGCAGCGTGGTCCTAGCTCCCGAGACCCAGTACTTC
.,TRBJ1-2,TRBV10-3,TRBD1,CAITKTGENYGYTF,TGTGCCATCACCAAGACAGGGGAGAACTATGGCTACACCTTC
.,TRBJ2-1,TRBV19,TRBD1,CASSMGQGHNEQFF,TGTGCCAGTAGTATGGGACAGGGCCACAACGAGCAGTTCTTC
.,TRBJ1-3,TRBV15,.,CATSRDTADRTSGNTIYF,TGTGCCACCAGCAGAGATACGGCCGACAGGACCTCTGGAAACACCATATATTTT
.,TRBJ2-5,TRBV4-2,TRBD2,CASSQGGGETQYF,TGTGCCAGCAGCCAAGGGGGGGGAGAGACCCAGTACTTC
.,TRBJ2-1,TRBV6-5,TRBD1,CASGLGQSSYNEQFF,TGTGCCAGCGGCCTGGGACAGAGCTCCTACAATGAGCAGTTCTTC
.,TRBJ2-5,TRBV5-1,.,CASSLGGGVQETQYF,TGCGCCAGCAGCTTGGGAGGCGGAGTCCAAGAGACCCAGTACTTC
medium-sized,TRBJ1-1,TRBV29-1,.,CSVDMFLEAFF,TGCAGCGTGGACATGTTTCTTGAAGCTTTCTTT
medium-sized,TRBJ2-7,TRBV7-9,TRBD1,CASSPRDRGLFDEQYF,TGTGCCAGCAGCCCCCGGGACAGGGGGCTATTTGACGAGCAGTACTTC
few,TRBJ1-1,TRBV19,.,CASRIGLQNTEAFF,TGTGCCAGTAGGATCGGACTCCAGAACACTGAAGCTTTCTTT
.,TRBJ2-1,TRBV27,.,CASSLLSGKYNEQFF,TGTGCCAGCAGTTTATTATCGGGGAAATACAATGAGCAGTTCTTC
few,TRBJ1-1,TRBV4-3,.,CASSPQINTEAFF,TGCGCCAGCAGCCCCCAGATAAACACTGAAGCTTTCTTT
.,TRBJ2-7,TRBV5-5,TRBD1,CASQGVEYEQYF,TGTGCCAGCCAGGGGGTAGAGTACGAGCAGTACTTC
medium-sized,TRBJ2-5,TRBV13,.,CASSLGYRETQYF,TGTGCCAGCAGCTTAGGGTATCGGGAGACCCAGTACTTC
.,TRBJ2-1,TRBV6-5,.,CASSYTLVGEQFF,TGTGCCAGCAGTTACACGCTAGTGGGTGAGCAGTTCTTC
.,TRBJ2-1,TRBV10-3,.,CAIRRGGYNEQFF,TGTGCCATCCGGCGCGGCGGGTACAATGAGCAGTTCTTC
few,TRBJ2-7,TRBV7-9,.,CASSPPTAFYEQYF,TGTGCCAGCAGCCCACCGACAGCTTTCTACGAGCAGTACTTC
.,TRBJ1-1,TRBV11-3,TRBD1,CASSSGTANTEAFF,TGTGCCAGCAGCTCCGGGACAGCGAACACTGAAGCTTTCTTT
few,TRBJ2-7,TRBV4-1,TRBD2,CASSQAGGSYEQYF,TGTGCCAGCAGCCAAGCGGGGGGCTCCTACGAGCAGTACTTC
few,TRBJ1-6,TRBV5-6,.,CASSEQGSYNSPLHF,TGTGCCAGCAGCGAACAGGGTTCCTATAATTCACCCCTCCACTTT
.,TRBJ2-1,TRBV2,.,CASSWASSYNEQFF,TGTGCCAGCAGTTGGGCCTCTTCCTACAATGAGCAGTTCTTC
few,TRBJ2-3,TRBV27,.,CASSLWAGNTDTQYF,TGTGCCAGCAGTTTATGGGCGGGGAACACAGATACGCAGTATTTT
few,TRBJ2-7,TRBV13,TRBD1,CASSYGQGGYEQYF,TGTGCCAGCAGTTACGGACAGGGTGGTTACGAGCAGTACTTC
.,TRBJ2-7,TRBV6-6,.,CASSPGIVYEQYF,TGTGCCAGCAGTCCAGGGATTGTGTACGAGCAGTACTTC
few,TRBJ1-4,TRBV13,TRBD1,CASSQQGPATNEKLFF,TGTGCCAGCAGCCAACAGGGGCCTGCAACTAATGAAAAACTGTTTTTT
.,TRBJ2-7,TRBV23-1,TRBD2,CASSQPPGRGEAEQYF,TGCGCCAGCAGTCAACCTCCCGGGAGGGGAGAAGCCGAGCAGTACTTC
.,TRBJ2-7,TRBV7-6,.,CASSLDRTYEQYF,TGTGCCAGCAGCTTAGACAGAACCTACGAGCAGTACTTC